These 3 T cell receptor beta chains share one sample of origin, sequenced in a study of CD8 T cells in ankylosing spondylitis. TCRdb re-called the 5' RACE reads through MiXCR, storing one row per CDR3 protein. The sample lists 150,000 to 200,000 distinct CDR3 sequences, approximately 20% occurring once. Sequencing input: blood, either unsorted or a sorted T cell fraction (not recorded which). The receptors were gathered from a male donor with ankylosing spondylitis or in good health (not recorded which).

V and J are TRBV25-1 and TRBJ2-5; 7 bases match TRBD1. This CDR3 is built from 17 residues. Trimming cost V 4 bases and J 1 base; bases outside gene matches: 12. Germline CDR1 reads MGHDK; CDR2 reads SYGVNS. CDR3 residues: CASSAPTGWSAQETQYF. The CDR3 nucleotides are TGTGCCAGCAGTGCTCCGACAGGGTGGTCAGCCCAAGAGACCCAGTACTTC.

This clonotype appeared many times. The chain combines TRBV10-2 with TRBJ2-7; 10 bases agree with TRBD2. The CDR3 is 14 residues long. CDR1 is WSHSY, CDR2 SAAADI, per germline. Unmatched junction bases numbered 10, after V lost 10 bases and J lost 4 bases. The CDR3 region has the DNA TGCGCCATCCACCCTAGCGGGAGATGGTACGAGCAGTACTTC. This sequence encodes CAIHPSGRWYEQYF.

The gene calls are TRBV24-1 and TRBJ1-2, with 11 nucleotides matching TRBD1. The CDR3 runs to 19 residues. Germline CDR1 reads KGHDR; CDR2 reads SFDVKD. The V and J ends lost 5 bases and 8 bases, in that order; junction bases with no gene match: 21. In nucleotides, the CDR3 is TGTGCCACCAGTGGAACTGTCTGGACAGGGGGCATTTCCCTCAAGGGCTACACCTTC. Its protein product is CATSGTVWTGGISLKGYTF.